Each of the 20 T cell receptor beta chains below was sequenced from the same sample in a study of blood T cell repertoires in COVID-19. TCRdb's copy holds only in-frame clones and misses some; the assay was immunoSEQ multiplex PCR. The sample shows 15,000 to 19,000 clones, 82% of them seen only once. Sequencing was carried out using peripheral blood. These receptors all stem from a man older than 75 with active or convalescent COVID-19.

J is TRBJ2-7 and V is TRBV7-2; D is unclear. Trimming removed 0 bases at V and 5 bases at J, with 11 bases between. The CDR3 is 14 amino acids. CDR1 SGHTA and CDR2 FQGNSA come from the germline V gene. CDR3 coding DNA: TGTGCCAGCAGCTTAGCCGCTTTTCGGGACGAGCAGTACTTC. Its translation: CASSLAAFRDEQYF.

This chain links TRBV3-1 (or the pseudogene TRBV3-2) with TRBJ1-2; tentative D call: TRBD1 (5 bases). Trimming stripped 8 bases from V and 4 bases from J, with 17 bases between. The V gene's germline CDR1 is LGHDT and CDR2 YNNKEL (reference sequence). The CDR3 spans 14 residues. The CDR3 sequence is CASATWGVGYGYTF. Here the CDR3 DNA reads TGTGCCAGCGCGACCTGGGGGGTGGGCTATGGCTACACCTTC.

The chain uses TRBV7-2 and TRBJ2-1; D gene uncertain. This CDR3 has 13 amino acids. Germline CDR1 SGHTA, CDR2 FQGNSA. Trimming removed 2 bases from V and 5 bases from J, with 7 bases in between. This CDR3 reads CASSLSLNNEQFF. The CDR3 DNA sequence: TGTGCCAGCAGCTTATCACTAAACAATGAGCAGTTCTTC.

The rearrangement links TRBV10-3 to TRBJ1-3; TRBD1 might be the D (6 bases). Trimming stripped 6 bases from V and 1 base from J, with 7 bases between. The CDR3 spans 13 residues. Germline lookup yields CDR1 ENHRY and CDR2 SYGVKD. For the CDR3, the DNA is TGTGCCATCAGAGACAGGTCTGGAAACACCATATATTTT. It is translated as CAIRDRSGNTIYF.

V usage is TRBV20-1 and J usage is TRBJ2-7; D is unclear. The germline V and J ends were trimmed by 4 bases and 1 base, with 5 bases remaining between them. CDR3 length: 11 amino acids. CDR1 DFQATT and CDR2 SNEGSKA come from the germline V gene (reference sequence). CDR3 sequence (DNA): TGCAGTGCTACCAGATCCTACGAGCAGTACTTC. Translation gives CSATRSYEQYF.

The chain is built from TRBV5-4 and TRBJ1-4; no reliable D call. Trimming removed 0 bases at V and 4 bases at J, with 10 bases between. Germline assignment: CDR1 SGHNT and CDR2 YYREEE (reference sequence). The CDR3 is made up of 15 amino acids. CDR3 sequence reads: CASSLEFGVNEKLFF. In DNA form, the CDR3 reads TGTGCCAGCAGCTTGGAGTTCGGGGTTAATGAAAAACTGTTTTTT.

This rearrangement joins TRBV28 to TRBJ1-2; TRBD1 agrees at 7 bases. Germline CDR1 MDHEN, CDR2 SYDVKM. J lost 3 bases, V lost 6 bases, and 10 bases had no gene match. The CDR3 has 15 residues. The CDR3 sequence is CASSSPDRAYYGYTF. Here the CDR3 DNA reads TGTGCCAGCAGCTCACCCGACAGGGCCTACTATGGCTACACCTTC.

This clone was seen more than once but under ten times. As DNA, the CDR3 is TGCGCCAGCAGCCTACTAGCCTATGAGACCCAGTACTTC. This gives the protein CASSLLAYETQYF. V gene TRBV4-1 combines with J gene TRBJ2-5; D is perhaps TRBD2 (6 bases). Trimming removed 4 bases at V and 5 bases at J, with 11 bases between. The CDR3 has 13 residues. Germline V CDR1 and CDR2: MGHRA, YSYEKL.

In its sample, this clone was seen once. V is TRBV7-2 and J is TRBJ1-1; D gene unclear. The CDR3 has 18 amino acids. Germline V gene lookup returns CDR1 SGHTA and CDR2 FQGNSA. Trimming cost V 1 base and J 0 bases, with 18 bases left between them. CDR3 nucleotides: TGTGCCAGCAGCTTAGTGATCGGGTTTGGCGACTTGAACACTGAAGCTTTCTTT. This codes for CASSLVIGFGDLNTEAFF.

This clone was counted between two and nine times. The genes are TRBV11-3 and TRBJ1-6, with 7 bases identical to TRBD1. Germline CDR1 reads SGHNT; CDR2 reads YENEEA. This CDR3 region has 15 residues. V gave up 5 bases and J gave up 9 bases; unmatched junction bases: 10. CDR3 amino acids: CASSVSTGLISPLHF. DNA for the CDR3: TGTGCCAGCAGCGTCTCGACAGGGTTAATTTCACCCCTCCACTTT. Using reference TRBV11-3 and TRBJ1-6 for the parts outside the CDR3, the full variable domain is EAGVVQSPRYKIIEKKQPVAFWCNPISGHNTLYWYLQNLGQGPELLIRYENEEAVDDSQLPKDRFSAERLKGVDSTLKIQPAELGDSAVYLCASSVSTGLISPLHFGNGTRLTVT.

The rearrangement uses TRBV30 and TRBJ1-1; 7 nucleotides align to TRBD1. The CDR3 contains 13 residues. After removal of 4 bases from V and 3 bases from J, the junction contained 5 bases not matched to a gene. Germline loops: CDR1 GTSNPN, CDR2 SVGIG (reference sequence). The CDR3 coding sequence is TGTGCCTGGACATATACAGGGGACACTGAAGCTTTCTTT. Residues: CAWTYTGDTEAFF.

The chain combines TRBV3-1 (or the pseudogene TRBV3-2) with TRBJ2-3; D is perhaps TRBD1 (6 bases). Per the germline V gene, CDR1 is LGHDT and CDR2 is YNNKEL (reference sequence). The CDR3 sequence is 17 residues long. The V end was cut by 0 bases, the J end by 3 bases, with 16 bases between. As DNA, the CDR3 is TGTGCCAGCAGCCAAGATCCCCCAGGGGAGCGGACAGATACGCAGTATTTT. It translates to CASSQDPPGERTDTQYF.

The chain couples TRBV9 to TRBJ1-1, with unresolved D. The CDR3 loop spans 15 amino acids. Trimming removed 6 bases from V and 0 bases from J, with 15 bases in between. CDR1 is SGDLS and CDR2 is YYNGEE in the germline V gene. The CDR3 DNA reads TGTGCCAGCACCTCGGTCATTCAAATGAACACTGAAGCTTTCTTT. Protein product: CASTSVIQMNTEAFF.

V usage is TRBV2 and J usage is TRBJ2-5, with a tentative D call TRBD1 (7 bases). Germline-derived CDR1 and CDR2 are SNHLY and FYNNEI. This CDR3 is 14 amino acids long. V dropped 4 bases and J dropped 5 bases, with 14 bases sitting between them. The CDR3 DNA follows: TGTGCCAGCAGTGGCAGGGGGGCGGATGAGACCCAGTACTTC. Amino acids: CASSGRGADETQYF.

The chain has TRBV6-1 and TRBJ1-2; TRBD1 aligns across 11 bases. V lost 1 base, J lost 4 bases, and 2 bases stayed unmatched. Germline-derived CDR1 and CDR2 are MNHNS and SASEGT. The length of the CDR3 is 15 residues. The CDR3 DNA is TGTGCCAGCAGTGAAGGGACAGGGGGCCTCTATGGCTACACCTTC. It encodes CASSEGTGGLYGYTF.

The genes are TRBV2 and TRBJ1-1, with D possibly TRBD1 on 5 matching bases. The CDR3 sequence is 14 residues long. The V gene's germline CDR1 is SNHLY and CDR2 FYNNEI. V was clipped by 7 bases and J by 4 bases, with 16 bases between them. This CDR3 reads CASTPPGGGTEAFF. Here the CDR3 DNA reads TGTGCCAGCACCCCCCCCGGGGGAGGCACTGAAGCTTTCTTT.

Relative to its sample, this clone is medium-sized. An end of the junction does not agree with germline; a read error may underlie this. CDR3 bases: TGTGCCAGCAGACAAGACTTTAGCGGGCCCACCGGGGAGCTGTTTTTT. Residues: CASRQDFSGPTGELFF. The gene calls are TRBV4-2 and TRBJ2-2; 7 positions match TRBD2. There are 16 residues in the CDR3. CDR1 and CDR2 (germline): LGHNA, YNFKEQ.

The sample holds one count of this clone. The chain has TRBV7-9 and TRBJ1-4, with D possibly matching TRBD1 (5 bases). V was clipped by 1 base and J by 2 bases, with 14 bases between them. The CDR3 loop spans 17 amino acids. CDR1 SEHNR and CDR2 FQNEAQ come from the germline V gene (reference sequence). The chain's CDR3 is CASSLGQGRGTNEKLFF. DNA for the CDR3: TGTGCCAGCAGCTTAGGGCAGGGAAGAGGCACTAATGAAAAACTGTTTTTT.

This CDR3 reads CATSRTRQGTNEKLFF. The CDR3 nucleotides read TGTGCCACCAGCAGGACCAGACAGGGGACTAATGAAAAACTGTTTTTT. This chain joins TRBV15 and TRBJ1-4; 8 bases are shared with TRBD1. The ends lost 3 bases at V and 2 bases at J; junction bases unmatched: 5. This CDR3 spans 16 amino acids. CDR1 LNHNV and CDR2 YYDKDF come from the germline V gene (reference sequence).

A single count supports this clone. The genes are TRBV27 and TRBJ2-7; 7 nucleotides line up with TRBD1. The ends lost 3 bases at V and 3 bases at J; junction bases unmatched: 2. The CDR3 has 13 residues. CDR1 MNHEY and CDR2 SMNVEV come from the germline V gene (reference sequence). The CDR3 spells CASSFPGGYEQYF. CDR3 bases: TGTGCCAGCAGTTTCCCAGGGGGCTACGAGCAGTACTTC.